This entry lists 13 T cell receptor beta chains sequenced from one sample in a study of blood T cell repertoires in COVID-19. TCRdb keeps only in-frame clones here, not all; method: immunoSEQ multiplex PCR. The sample lists approximately 150,000 clones; approximately 80% were seen once. The sequenced sample consisted of PBMCs or T cells enriched from blood (not recorded which). Source of these receptors: a woman in her 50s who had recovered from COVID-19.

DNA of the CDR3: TGTGCCAGCAGTTTATGGGGACAGGGGGCGAGGGATACGCAGTATTTT. Its translation is CASSLWGQGARDTQYF. V usage is TRBV28 and J usage is TRBJ2-3, with TRBD1 matching over 12 bases. The germline V gene has CDR1 MDHEN and CDR2 SYDVKM. CDR3 length: 16 amino acids. V was pared by 0 bases and J by 6 bases, with 4 bases of the junction left unmatched. Supplemented by reference TRBV28 and TRBJ2-3, the full variable domain reads DVKVTQSSRYLVKRTGEKVFLECVQDMDHENMFWYRQDPGLGLRLIYFSYDVKMKEKGDIPEGYSVSREKKERFSLILESASTNQTSMYLCASSLWGQGARDTQYFGPGTRLTVL.

With regard to this clone: At one boundary the junction diverges from the germline segment, which might be a read error. This chain joins TRBV7-7 and TRBJ2-5; 13 bases fit TRBD2. The germline CDR1 and CDR2 sequences are SSHAT and FNYEAQ (reference sequence). The CDR3 runs 15 residues. The CDR3: CASSPTSGGFETQYF. The DNA for the CDR3 is TGTGCTAGCAGCCCGACTAGCGGGGGGTTCGAGACCCAGTACTTC.

This clone was recorded a few times. V is TRBV19 and J is TRBJ1-3, with D unresolved. In germline, CDR1 is LNHDA, CDR2 SQIVND (reference sequence). Trimming pared 5 bases from V and 4 bases from J, leaving 6 bases between. CDR3 length: 12 residues. CDR3 sequence (DNA): TGTGCCAGTAGTCCCCTCGGAAACACCATATATTTT. Protein product: CASSPLGNTIYF.

The gene calls are TRBV5-1 and TRBJ1-4; D may be TRBD1 (5 bases). This CDR3 has 13 residues. Trimming removed 4 bases from V and 4 bases from J, with 8 bases in between. From germline, CDR1 is SGHRS and CDR2 YFSETQ. The CDR3 is CASSLDSNEKLFF. CDR3 nucleotides: TGCGCCAGCAGCCTTGACAGTAATGAAAAACTGTTTTTT.

This chain links TRBV19 with TRBJ2-2; 11 nucleotides align to TRBD1. This CDR3 has 16 amino acids. Germline assignment: CDR1 LNHDA and CDR2 SQIVND (reference sequence). V was clipped by 7 bases and J by 7 bases; unmatched bases: 11. The CDR3 is CASTKEGQGGFGELFF. The DNA of the CDR3 is TGTGCCAGTACCAAAGAGGGACAGGGGGGTTTCGGGGAGCTGTTTTTT.

This chain uses TRBV19 with TRBJ2-5, with TRBD2 matching over 8 bases. The junction had 11 bases not matched to a gene; V was cut back by 7 bases and J by 4 bases. The CDR3 totals 15 residues. The germline V gene has CDR1 LNHDA and CDR2 SQIVND (reference sequence). The CDR3 loop is CASKDLGRAGETQYF. The CDR3 nucleotides read TGTGCCAGTAAGGACCTCGGGAGGGCCGGAGAGACCCAGTACTTC.

The J gene is TRBJ1-2, the V gene TRBV7-6; TRBD1 agrees at 7 bases. CDR1 is SGHVS and CDR2 is FNYEAQ in the germline V gene. The CDR3 contains 13 residues. With 5 bases clipped from V and 8 bases from J, the junction kept 8 bases outside the gene matches. The CDR3 sequence: CASSPQGVGGYTF. Here the CDR3 DNA reads TGTGCCAGCAGCCCCCAGGGGGTAGGCGGCTACACCTTC.

Ten or more counts support this clone. This chain connects TRBV7-9 to TRBJ1-2, with D hard to call. CDR1 and CDR2 from the germline V gene are SEHNR and FQNEAQ (reference sequence). Trimming took off 1 base at V and 1 base at J, with 10 bases between the two ends. The CDR3 sequence is 15 residues long. CDR3 nucleotide sequence: TGTGCCAGCAGCTTAGACCAGGCATATAACTATGGCTACACCTTC. This encodes CASSLDQAYNYGYTF.

The V call is TRBV9, the J call TRBJ1-4; D is perhaps TRBD1 (6 bases). Germline V gene lookup returns CDR1 SGDLS and CDR2 YYNGEE. V lost 1 base and J 6 bases, leaving 13 bases between the germline ends. The CDR3 spans 15 residues. CDR3 nucleotide sequence: TGTGCCAGCAGCGTATTGTCGACAGGCCATGAAAAACTGTTTTTT. Its translation: CASSVLSTGHEKLFF.

The V call is TRBV11-3, the J call TRBJ2-1, with D maybe TRBD1 (5 bases). This CDR3 is built from 18 residues. V was trimmed by 5 bases and J by 0 bases, leaving 20 bases between them. Germline CDR1 reads SGHNT; CDR2 reads YENEEA. DNA of the CDR3: TGTGCCAGCAGCCCCGGGCAGGGCAAGTTAGACTCCTACAATGAGCAGTTCTTC. Encoded protein: CASSPGQGKLDSYNEQFF. The whole variable domain, filled in from reference TRBV11-3 and TRBJ2-1, reads EAGVVQSPRYKIIEKKQPVAFWCNPISGHNTLYWYLQNLGQGPELLIRYENEEAVDDSQLPKDRFSAERLKGVDSTLKIQPAELGDSAVYLCASSPGQGKLDSYNEQFFGPGTRLTVL.

V gene TRBV7-8 combines with J gene TRBJ2-2, with TRBD2 matching 13 bases. Losses at the gene ends were 6 bases for V and 3 bases for J; bases not matched to a gene: 13. Germline CDR1 is SGHVS and CDR2 is FQNEAQ. The CDR3 sequence is 19 residues long. This CDR3 reads CASRRLQGGLAGDTGELFF. CDR3 in DNA: TGTGCCAGCAGACGTCTTCAGGGAGGACTAGCGGGGGACACCGGGGAGCTGTTTTTT.

The chain couples TRBV7-9 to TRBJ2-2, with TRBD1 as a possible D gene (5 bases). This CDR3 has 16 residues. The germline V gene encodes CDR1 SEHNR and CDR2 FQNEAQ (reference sequence). Trimming cost V 4 bases and J 0 bases, with 12 bases left between them. This CDR3 reads CASSYRQLSNTGELFF. The CDR3 DNA follows: TGTGCCAGCAGCTATCGACAGTTGTCGAACACCGGGGAGCTGTTTTTT. The entire variable domain, with the rest obtained from reference TRBV7-9 and TRBJ2-2, is as follows: DTGVSQNPRHKITKRGQNVTFRCDPISEHNRLYWYRQTLGQGPEFLTYFQNEAQLEKSRLLSDRFSAERPKGSFSTLEIQRTEQGDSAMYLCASSYRQLSNTGELFFGEGSRLTVL.

The J gene is TRBJ2-7, the V gene TRBV4-3, with TRBD2 matching 7 bases. The CDR3 spans 15 residues. V lost 0 bases and J lost 4; bases outside the gene matches: 6. Germline V gene lookup returns CDR1 LGHNA and CDR2 YSLEER. CDR3: CASSQDRGVRYEQYF. In DNA, the CDR3 is TGCGCCAGCAGCCAAGATCGGGGGGTACGGTACGAGCAGTACTTC.